These T cell receptor beta chains were read from a single sample in a study of blood T cells in healthy people across ages. A single record per CDR3 protein comes from TCRdb applying MiXCR to the 5' RACE reads. Of 1 million to 1.2 million distinct CDR3 sequences listed, 35% to 40% are singletons. The sample taken for sequencing was blood. These receptors all come from a young man in good health. Each CDR3 is given with its conserved first and last residue. Each record gives: clone size, V gene, D gene, CDR3 length, J gene, CDR3 protein, CDR3 DNA. D genes are given only for firm matches. The size of a clone is reported for some rows only, either as once, few or many, or as a class for expanded clones.

clone_size: .; v_call: TRBV7-9; d_call: .; cdr3_length: 15; j_call: TRBJ1-2; cdr3_aa: CASSPPGLQNYGYTF; cdr3_nt: TGTGCCAGCAGCCCGCCGGGACTCCAAAACTATGGCTACACCTTC
clone_size: .; v_call: TRBV5-1; d_call: TRBD1; cdr3_length: 17; j_call: TRBJ2-1; cdr3_aa: CASSPHLDRGHYNEQFF; cdr3_nt: TGCGCCAGCAGCCCCCACCTGGACAGGGGGCACTACAATGAGCAGTTCTTC
clone_size: .; v_call: TRBV6-1; d_call: .; cdr3_length: 13; j_call: TRBJ1-2; cdr3_aa: CATREGVDYGYTF; cdr3_nt: TGTGCCACGCGAGAGGGGGTGGACTATGGCTACACCTTC
clone_size: .; v_call: TRBV20-1; d_call: .; cdr3_length: 13; j_call: TRBJ2-5; cdr3_aa: CSARKGLGETQYF; cdr3_nt: TGCAGTGCTAGGAAGGGGCTCGGGGAGACCCAGTACTTC
clone_size: few; v_call: TRBV5-1; d_call: TRBD1; cdr3_length: 13; j_call: TRBJ2-7; cdr3_aa: CASSQGQGHEQYF; cdr3_nt: TGCGCCAGCAGCCAGGGACAGGGCCACGAGCAGTACTTC
clone_size: few; v_call: TRBV5-1; d_call: .; cdr3_length: 14; j_call: TRBJ2-7; cdr3_aa: CASSLYQGSHEQYF; cdr3_nt: TGCGCCAGCAGCTTATATCAGGGCTCCCACGAGCAGTACTTC
clone_size: .; v_call: TRBV12-3/TRBV12-4; d_call: TRBD1; cdr3_length: 14; j_call: TRBJ2-1; cdr3_aa: CASSARDRGCEQFF; cdr3_nt: TGTGCCAGCAGTGCGCGGGACAGGGGTTGTGAGCAGTTCTTC
clone_size: .; v_call: TRBV12-3/TRBV12-4; d_call: TRBD1; cdr3_length: 12; j_call: TRBJ1-5; cdr3_aa: CASSFGTGLQHF; cdr3_nt: TGTGCCAGCAGTTTTGGGACAGGGCTCCAGCATTTT
clone_size: .; v_call: TRBV5-1; d_call: .; cdr3_length: 13; j_call: TRBJ2-1; cdr3_aa: CASSFDSRSEQFF; cdr3_nt: TGCGCCAGCAGCTTCGACAGCCGCAGTGAGCAGTTCTTC
clone_size: few; v_call: TRBV4-3; d_call: .; cdr3_length: 16; j_call: TRBJ1-2; cdr3_aa: CASSQDQSGSGNGYTF; cdr3_nt: TGCGCCAGCAGCCAAGATCAGAGCGGATCTGGTAATGGCTACACCTTC
clone_size: .; v_call: TRBV5-4; d_call: .; cdr3_length: 15; j_call: TRBJ2-1; cdr3_aa: CASSPGLNRGNEQFF; cdr3_nt: TGTGCCAGCAGCCCCGGACTTAACCGCGGCAATGAGCAGTTCTTC
clone_size: .; v_call: TRBV19; d_call: TRBD2; cdr3_length: 17; j_call: TRBJ2-3; cdr3_aa: CASSIRTSGAITDTQYF; cdr3_nt: TGTGCCAGTAGTATAAGGACTAGCGGGGCGATCACAGATACGCAGTATTTT
clone_size: .; v_call: TRBV6-2/TRBV6-3; d_call: TRBD2; cdr3_length: 19; j_call: TRBJ2-1; cdr3_aa: CASSYRGLAGGSSYNEQFF; cdr3_nt: TGTGCCAGCAGTTACCGGGGACTAGCGGGGGGTAGCTCCTACAATGAGCAGTTCTTC
clone_size: .; v_call: TRBV14; d_call: .; cdr3_length: 15; j_call: TRBJ1-2; cdr3_aa: CASSQYREGNYGYTF; cdr3_nt: TGTGCCAGCAGCCAATACAGGGAAGGGAACTATGGCTACACCTTC
clone_size: .; v_call: TRBV6-2/TRBV6-3; d_call: .; cdr3_length: 16; j_call: TRBJ1-1; cdr3_aa: CASSPWLDGQNTEAFF; cdr3_nt: TGTGCCAGCAGCCCCTGGTTAGACGGGCAGAACACTGAAGCTTTCTTT
clone_size: .; v_call: TRBV6-1; d_call: .; cdr3_length: 11; j_call: TRBJ2-2; cdr3_aa: CASSTPAELFF; cdr3_nt: TGTGCCAGCTCGACTCCGGCCGAGCTGTTTTTT
clone_size: .; v_call: TRBV7-3; d_call: .; cdr3_length: 14; j_call: TRBJ2-7; cdr3_aa: CASSLRGLRDEQYF; cdr3_nt: TGTGCCAGCAGCTTAAGGGGGCTTCGGGACGAGCAGTACTTC
clone_size: .; v_call: TRBV2; d_call: .; cdr3_length: 12; j_call: TRBJ2-1; cdr3_aa: CASSVVGMVAFF; cdr3_nt: TGTGCCAGCAGTGTTGTCGGCATGGTTGCGTTCTTC
clone_size: few; v_call: TRBV3-1; d_call: .; cdr3_length: 12; j_call: TRBJ2-5; cdr3_aa: CASSQGSETQYF; cdr3_nt: TGTGCCAGCAGCCAAGGGAGCGAGACCCAGTACTTC
clone_size: .; v_call: TRBV11-2; d_call: .; cdr3_length: 13; j_call: TRBJ2-5; cdr3_aa: CATSGEYAETQYF; cdr3_nt: TGTGCCACCTCAGGGGAATATGCGGAGACCCAGTACTTC
clone_size: once; v_call: TRBV6-6; d_call: TRBD1; cdr3_length: 16; j_call: TRBJ2-1; cdr3_aa: CASSYSVTGKYDEQFF; cdr3_nt: TGTGCCAGCAGTTACTCGGTGACAGGGAAGTACGATGAGCAGTTCTTC
clone_size: .; v_call: TRBV20-1; d_call: TRBD1; cdr3_length: 15; j_call: TRBJ1-4; cdr3_aa: CSASPPEGAMEKLFF; cdr3_nt: TGCAGTGCTAGTCCACCAGAGGGGGCTATGGAAAAACTGTTTTTT
clone_size: .; v_call: TRBV12-3/TRBV12-4; d_call: TRBD1; cdr3_length: 14; j_call: TRBJ1-2; cdr3_aa: CASQGTGGYSGYTF; cdr3_nt: TGTGCCAGCCAGGGGACAGGGGGATATTCTGGCTACACCTTC
clone_size: few; v_call: TRBV7-2; d_call: .; cdr3_length: 13; j_call: TRBJ2-2; cdr3_aa: CASSLLRTGELFF; cdr3_nt: TGTGCCAGCAGCTTGCTCCGCACCGGGGAGCTGTTTTTT
clone_size: .; v_call: TRBV4-3; d_call: .; cdr3_length: 14; j_call: TRBJ1-1; cdr3_aa: CASSQDTGSTEAFF; cdr3_nt: TGCGCCAGCAGCCAGGATACAGGGAGCACTGAAGCTTTCTTT
clone_size: few; v_call: TRBV20-1; d_call: .; cdr3_length: 11; j_call: TRBJ1-1; cdr3_aa: CSAADYTEAFF; cdr3_nt: TGCAGTGCTGCAGACTACACTGAAGCTTTCTTT
clone_size: .; v_call: TRBV6-1; d_call: .; cdr3_length: 14; j_call: TRBJ1-4; cdr3_aa: CASSEASRNEKLFF; cdr3_nt: TGTGCCAGCAGTGAAGCTAGCAGGAATGAAAAACTGTTTTTT
clone_size: few; v_call: TRBV7-9; d_call: TRBD2; cdr3_length: 16; j_call: TRBJ2-1; cdr3_aa: CASSLGRGGNRYEQFF; cdr3_nt: TGTGCCAGCAGCTTAGGCCGGGGGGGCAATAGGTATGAGCAGTTCTTC
clone_size: .; v_call: TRBV20-1; d_call: .; cdr3_length: 14; j_call: TRBJ1-2; cdr3_aa: CSASDRKINYGYTF; cdr3_nt: TGCAGTGCTTCAGACAGGAAAATTAACTATGGCTACACCTTC
clone_size: few; v_call: TRBV5-1; d_call: .; cdr3_length: 15; j_call: TRBJ2-1; cdr3_aa: CASGPQIDSLNEQFF; cdr3_nt: TGCGCCAGCGGACCCCAGATAGACAGCCTCAATGAGCAGTTCTTC
clone_size: .; v_call: TRBV6-5; d_call: TRBD1; cdr3_length: 16; j_call: TRBJ1-2; cdr3_aa: CASSYSGTGDYDGYTF; cdr3_nt: TGTGCCAGCAGTTACTCAGGGACAGGGGACTACGATGGCTACACCTTC
clone_size: .; v_call: TRBV4-1; d_call: .; cdr3_length: 16; j_call: TRBJ2-1; cdr3_aa: CASSQVPPRGSNEQFF; cdr3_nt: TGCGCCAGCAGCCAAGTTCCCCCCAGAGGAAGCAATGAGCAGTTCTTC
clone_size: few; v_call: TRBV12-3/TRBV12-4; d_call: .; cdr3_length: 10; j_call: TRBJ2-1; cdr3_aa: CASSLEVQFF; cdr3_nt: TGTGCCAGCAGTTTAGAGGTGCAGTTCTTC
clone_size: few; v_call: TRBV12-3/TRBV12-4; d_call: TRBD1; cdr3_length: 13; j_call: TRBJ1-2; cdr3_aa: CASNLGGLYGYTF; cdr3_nt: TGTGCCAGCAACCTAGGGGGCCTCTATGGCTACACCTTC
clone_size: .; v_call: TRBV28; d_call: TRBD1; cdr3_length: 17; j_call: TRBJ1-5; cdr3_aa: CASSTQEGTAINQPQHF; cdr3_nt: TGTGCCAGCAGTACCCAGGAAGGGACAGCAATCAATCAGCCCCAGCATTTT
clone_size: .; v_call: TRBV6-2/TRBV6-3; d_call: .; cdr3_length: 17; j_call: TRBJ2-7; cdr3_aa: CASSYDEGESSYNEQYF; cdr3_nt: TGTGCCAGCAGTTACGATGAGGGGGAAAGCTCCTACAATGAGCAGTACTTC
clone_size: .; v_call: TRBV5-1; d_call: TRBD1; cdr3_length: 14; j_call: TRBJ1-2; cdr3_aa: CASSGTGVADGYTF; cdr3_nt: TGCGCCAGCAGCGGGACAGGGGTTGCCGATGGCTACACCTTC
clone_size: .; v_call: TRBV4-2; d_call: TRBD2; cdr3_length: 18; j_call: TRBJ2-3; cdr3_aa: CASSQRKLAGGDTDTQYF; cdr3_nt: TGTGCCAGCAGCCAACGAAAACTAGCGGGGGGCGACACAGATACGCAGTATTTT
clone_size: .; v_call: TRBV28; d_call: .; cdr3_length: 14; j_call: TRBJ1-1; cdr3_aa: CASRSDRRRTEAFF; cdr3_nt: TGTGCCAGCCGAAGCGACCGACGTCGGACTGAAGCTTTCTTT
clone_size: .; v_call: TRBV12-3/TRBV12-4; d_call: TRBD2; cdr3_length: 16; j_call: TRBJ2-1; cdr3_aa: CASSSGLAGGPNEQFF; cdr3_nt: TGTGCCAGCAGCTCTGGACTAGCGGGGGGGCCTAATGAGCAGTTCTTC
clone_size: .; v_call: TRBV10-2; d_call: TRBD2; cdr3_length: 14; j_call: TRBJ2-1; cdr3_aa: CASNLAGLYNEQFF; cdr3_nt: TGCGCCAGCAACCTAGCGGGGTTATACAATGAGCAGTTCTTC
clone_size: .; v_call: TRBV6-2/TRBV6-3; d_call: .; cdr3_length: 15; j_call: TRBJ2-7; cdr3_aa: CASNSPRRGFYEQYF; cdr3_nt: TGTGCCAGCAACTCACCTAGGAGGGGATTCTACGAGCAGTACTTC
clone_size: .; v_call: TRBV5-4; d_call: .; cdr3_length: 14; j_call: TRBJ2-3; cdr3_aa: CAGGPQTSTDTQYF; cdr3_nt: TGTGCCGGCGGGCCCCAAACTAGCACAGATACGCAGTATTTT
clone_size: .; v_call: TRBV9; d_call: .; cdr3_length: 16; j_call: TRBJ1-2; cdr3_aa: CASSVRIKRDPYGYTF; cdr3_nt: TGTGCCAGCAGCGTAAGAATCAAGAGGGACCCCTATGGCTACACCTTC
clone_size: .; v_call: TRBV6-2/TRBV6-3; d_call: .; cdr3_length: 13; j_call: TRBJ1-1; cdr3_aa: CASNGLGNTEAFF; cdr3_nt: TGTGCCAGCAACGGACTCGGGAACACTGAAGCTTTCTTT
clone_size: many; v_call: TRBV4-1; d_call: TRBD2; cdr3_length: 14; j_call: TRBJ2-1; cdr3_aa: CASSRAGDTDEQFF; cdr3_nt: TGCGCCAGCTCACGAGCGGGGGATACGGATGAGCAGTTCTTC
clone_size: .; v_call: TRBV3-1; d_call: .; cdr3_length: 15; j_call: TRBJ2-3; cdr3_aa: CASSRTGDQGDTQYF; cdr3_nt: TGTGCCAGCAGCCGTACCGGGGATCAGGGAGATACGCAGTATTTT
clone_size: few; v_call: TRBV15; d_call: .; cdr3_length: 12; j_call: TRBJ1-1; cdr3_aa: CATSRDLGFAFF; cdr3_nt: TGTGCCACCAGCAGAGATCTGGGTTTCGCTTTCTTT
clone_size: .; v_call: TRBV9; d_call: .; cdr3_length: 15; j_call: TRBJ1-6; cdr3_aa: CASSPEGFRNSPLHF; cdr3_nt: TGTGCCAGCAGCCCAGAGGGGTTCAGGAATTCACCCCTCCACTTT
clone_size: few; v_call: TRBV29-1; d_call: .; cdr3_length: 12; j_call: TRBJ1-2; cdr3_aa: CSVVRGVDGYTF; cdr3_nt: TGCAGCGTAGTACGGGGGGTAGATGGCTACACCTTC
clone_size: .; v_call: TRBV28; d_call: .; cdr3_length: 15; j_call: TRBJ2-3; cdr3_aa: CASSSRGGPTDTQYF; cdr3_nt: TGTGCCAGCAGTTCCCGAGGAGGGCCCACAGATACGCAGTATTTT
clone_size: .; v_call: TRBV12-3/TRBV12-4; d_call: .; cdr3_length: 14; j_call: TRBJ1-5; cdr3_aa: CASSSGYSNQPQHF; cdr3_nt: TGTGCCAGCAGTTCAGGGTATAGCAATCAGCCCCAGCATTTT
clone_size: few; v_call: TRBV20-1; d_call: .; cdr3_length: 12; j_call: TRBJ2-3; cdr3_aa: CSARARTDTQYF; cdr3_nt: TGCAGTGCTAGGGCCCGCACAGATACGCAGTATTTT
clone_size: .; v_call: TRBV21-1; d_call: .; cdr3_length: 17; j_call: TRBJ1-5; cdr3_aa: CASRSPTGIYSDQPQHF; cdr3_nt: TGTGCCAGCAGGTCCCCGACAGGGATTTATTCGGATCAGCCCCAGCATTTT
clone_size: .; v_call: TRBV6-2/TRBV6-3; d_call: TRBD2; cdr3_length: 16; j_call: TRBJ2-1; cdr3_aa: CASSKLAGGDYNEQFF; cdr3_nt: TGTGCCAGCAGTAAACTAGCGGGGGGGGACTACAATGAGCAGTTCTTC
clone_size: .; v_call: TRBV5-1; d_call: .; cdr3_length: 16; j_call: TRBJ2-2; cdr3_aa: CASSLGTGRESGELFF; cdr3_nt: TGCGCCAGCAGCTTGGGAACAGGGCGCGAGTCCGGGGAGCTGTTTTTT
clone_size: .; v_call: TRBV7-9; d_call: .; cdr3_length: 14; j_call: TRBJ1-1; cdr3_aa: CASSNSQGGTEAFF; cdr3_nt: TGTGCCAGCAGCAACTCTCAGGGAGGGACTGAAGCTTTCTTT
clone_size: .; v_call: TRBV3-1; d_call: TRBD1; cdr3_length: 14; j_call: TRBJ2-1; cdr3_aa: CASSPGQGAFEQFF; cdr3_nt: TGTGCCAGCAGCCCTGGACAGGGGGCGTTCGAGCAGTTCTTC
clone_size: few; v_call: TRBV28; d_call: .; cdr3_length: 12; j_call: TRBJ1-2; cdr3_aa: CASSSNVYGYTF; cdr3_nt: TGTGCCAGCAGTTCCAACGTCTATGGCTACACCTTC
clone_size: .; v_call: TRBV20-1; d_call: TRBD1; cdr3_length: 16; j_call: TRBJ1-6; cdr3_aa: CSASGVGQVDNSPLHF; cdr3_nt: TGCAGTGCTAGCGGGGTCGGACAGGTCGATAATTCACCCCTCCACTTT